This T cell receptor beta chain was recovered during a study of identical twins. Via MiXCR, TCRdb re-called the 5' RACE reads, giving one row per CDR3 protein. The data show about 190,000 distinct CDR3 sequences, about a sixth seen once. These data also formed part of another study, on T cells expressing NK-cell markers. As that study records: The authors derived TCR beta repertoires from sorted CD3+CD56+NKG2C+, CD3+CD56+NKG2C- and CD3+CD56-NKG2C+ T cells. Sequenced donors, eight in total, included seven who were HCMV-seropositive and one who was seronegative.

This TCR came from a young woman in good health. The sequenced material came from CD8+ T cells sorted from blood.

Here the CDR3 DNA reads TGTGCCAGCAGTTTTCCAGACTACAATGAGCAGTTCTTC. Translating gives CASSFPDYNEQFF. This chain uses TRBV27 with TRBJ2-1; no reliable D call. This CDR3 is 13 amino acids long. Per the germline V gene, CDR1 is MNHEY and CDR2 is SMNVEV (reference sequence). V lost 3 bases, J lost 3 bases, and 6 bases lay in between.